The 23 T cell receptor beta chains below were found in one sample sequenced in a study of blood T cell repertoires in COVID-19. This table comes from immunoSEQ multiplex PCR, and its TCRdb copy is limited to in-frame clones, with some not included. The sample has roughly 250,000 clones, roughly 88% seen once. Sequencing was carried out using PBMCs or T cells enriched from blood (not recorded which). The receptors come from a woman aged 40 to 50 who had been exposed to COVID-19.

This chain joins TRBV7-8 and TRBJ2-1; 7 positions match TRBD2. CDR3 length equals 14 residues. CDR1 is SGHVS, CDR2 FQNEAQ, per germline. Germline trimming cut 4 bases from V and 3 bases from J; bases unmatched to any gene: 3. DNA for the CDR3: TGTGCCAGCAGCTCGGGACTACTCTACAATGAGCAGTTCTTC. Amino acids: CASSSGLLYNEQFF.

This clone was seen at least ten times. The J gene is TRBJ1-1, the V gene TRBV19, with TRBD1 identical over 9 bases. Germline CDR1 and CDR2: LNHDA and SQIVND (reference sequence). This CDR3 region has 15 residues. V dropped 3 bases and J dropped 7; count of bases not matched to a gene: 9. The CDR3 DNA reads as TGTGCCAGTAGTATCGTGGGACAGGGTAGGATTGAAGCTTTCTTT. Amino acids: CASSIVGQGRIEAFF.

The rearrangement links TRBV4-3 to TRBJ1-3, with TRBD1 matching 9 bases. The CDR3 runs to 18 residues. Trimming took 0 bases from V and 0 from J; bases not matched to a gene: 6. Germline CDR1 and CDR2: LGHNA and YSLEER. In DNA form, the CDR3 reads TGCGCCAGCAGCCAAGAGGGGACAGGGAGTTACTCTGGAAACACCATATATTTT. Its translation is CASSQEGTGSYSGNTIYF.

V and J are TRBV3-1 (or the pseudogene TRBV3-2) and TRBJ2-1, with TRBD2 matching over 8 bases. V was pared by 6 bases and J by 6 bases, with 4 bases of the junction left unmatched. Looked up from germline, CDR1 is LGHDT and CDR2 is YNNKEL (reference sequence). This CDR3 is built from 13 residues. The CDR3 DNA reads TGTGCCAGCAGTCTAGCGGGTATCAATGAGCAGTTCTTC. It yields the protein CASSLAGINEQFF.

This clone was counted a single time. For the CDR3, the DNA is TGCAGCGTTGTTCTCAGGTTCACCTACGAGCAGTACTTC. Translated, it gives CSVVLRFTYEQYF. The chain employs TRBV29-1 and TRBJ2-7; D call uncertain. The CDR3 extends over 13 amino acids. Germline-derived CDR1 and CDR2 are SQVTM and ANQGSEA. The ends were cut back, 4 bases at V and 2 bases at J, with 12 bases in the middle.

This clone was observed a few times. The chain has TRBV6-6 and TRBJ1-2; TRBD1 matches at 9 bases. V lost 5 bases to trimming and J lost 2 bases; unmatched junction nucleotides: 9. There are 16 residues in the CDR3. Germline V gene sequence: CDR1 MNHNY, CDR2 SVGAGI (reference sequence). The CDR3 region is CASSRMRQGVNYGYTF. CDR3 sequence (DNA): TGTGCCAGCAGTCGAATGAGACAGGGGGTAAACTATGGCTACACCTTC.

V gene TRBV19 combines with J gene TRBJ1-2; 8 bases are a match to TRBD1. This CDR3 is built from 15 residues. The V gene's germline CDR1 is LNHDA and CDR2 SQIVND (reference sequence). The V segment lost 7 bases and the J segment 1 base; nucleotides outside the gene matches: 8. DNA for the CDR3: TGTGCCAGTATCGACAGGGGAAGTGGTAACTATGGCTACACCTTC. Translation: CASIDRGSGNYGYTF. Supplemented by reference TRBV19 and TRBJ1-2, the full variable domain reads DGGITQSPKYLFRKEGQNVTLSCEQNLNHDAMYWYRQDPGQGLRLIYYSQIVNDFQKGDIAEGYSVSREKKESFPLTVTSAQKNPTAFYLCASIDRGSGNYGYTFGSGTRLTVV.

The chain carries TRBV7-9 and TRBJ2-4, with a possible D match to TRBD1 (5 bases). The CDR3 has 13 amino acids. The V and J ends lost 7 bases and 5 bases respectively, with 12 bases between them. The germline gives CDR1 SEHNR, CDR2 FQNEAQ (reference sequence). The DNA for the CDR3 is TGTGCCAGCATACCGGAGACAGAAAACATTCAGTACTTC. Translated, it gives CASIPETENIQYF. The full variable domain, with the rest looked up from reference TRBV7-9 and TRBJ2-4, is DTGVSQNPRHKITKRGQNVTFRCDPISEHNRLYWYRQTLGQGPEFLTYFQNEAQLEKSRLLSDRFSAERPKGSFSTLEIQRTEQGDSAMYLCASIPETENIQYFGAGTRLSVL.

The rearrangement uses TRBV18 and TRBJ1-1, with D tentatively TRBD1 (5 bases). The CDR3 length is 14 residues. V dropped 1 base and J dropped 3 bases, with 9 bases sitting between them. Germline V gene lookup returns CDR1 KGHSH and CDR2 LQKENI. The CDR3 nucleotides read TGTGCCAGCTCACCACGGCAGGGTGACACTGAAGCTTTCTTT. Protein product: CASSPRQGDTEAFF.

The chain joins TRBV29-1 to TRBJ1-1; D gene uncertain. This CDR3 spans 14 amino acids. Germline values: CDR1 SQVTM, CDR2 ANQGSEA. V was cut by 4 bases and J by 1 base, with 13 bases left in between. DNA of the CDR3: TGCAGCGTTGGGTACGTCCTATCGAACACTGAAGCTTTCTTT. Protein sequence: CSVGYVLSNTEAFF.

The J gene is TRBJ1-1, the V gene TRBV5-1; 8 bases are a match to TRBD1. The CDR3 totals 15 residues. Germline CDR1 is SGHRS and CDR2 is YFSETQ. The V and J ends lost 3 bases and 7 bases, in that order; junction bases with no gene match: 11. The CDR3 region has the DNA TGCGCCAGCAGCTCCAGGGGGACAGGAGGGGTTGAAGCTTTCTTT. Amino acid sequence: CASSSRGTGGVEAFF. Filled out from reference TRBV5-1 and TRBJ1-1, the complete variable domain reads KAGVTQTPRYLIKTRGQQVTLSCSPISGHRSVSWYQQTPGQGLQFLFEYFSETQRNKGNFPGRFSGRQFSNSRSEMNVSTLELGDSALYLCASSSRGTGGVEAFFGQGTRLTVV.

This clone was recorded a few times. The CDR3 sequence: CASSLSRRGGGETQYF. DNA of the CDR3: TGTGCCAGCAGCTTATCGAGGCGGGGGGGAGGGGAGACCCAGTACTTC. The J gene is TRBJ2-5, the V gene TRBV7-6, with 9 positions matching TRBD2. The CDR3 extends over 16 amino acids. Germline lookup yields CDR1 SGHVS and CDR2 FNYEAQ. Trimming took 2 bases from V and 5 from J; bases not matched to a gene: 9.

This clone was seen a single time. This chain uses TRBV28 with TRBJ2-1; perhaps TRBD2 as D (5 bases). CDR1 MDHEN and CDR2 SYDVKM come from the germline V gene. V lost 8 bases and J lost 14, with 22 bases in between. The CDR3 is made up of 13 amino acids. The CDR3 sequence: CASLGLAGGRKFF. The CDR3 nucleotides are TGTGCCAGCCTCGGACTTGCCGGTGGGAGAAAGTTCTTC. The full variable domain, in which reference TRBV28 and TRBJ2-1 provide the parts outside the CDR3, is DVKVTQSSRYLVKRTGEKVFLECVQDMDHENMFWYRQDPGLGLRLIYFSYDVKMKEKGDIPEGYSVSREKKERFSLILESASTNQTSMYLCASLGLAGGRKFFGPGTRLTVL.

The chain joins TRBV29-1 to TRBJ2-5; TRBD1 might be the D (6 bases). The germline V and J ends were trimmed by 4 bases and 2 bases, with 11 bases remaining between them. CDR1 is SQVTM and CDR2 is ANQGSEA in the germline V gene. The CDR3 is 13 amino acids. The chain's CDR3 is CSVAGQLQETQYF. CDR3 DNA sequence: TGCAGCGTTGCCGGACAGTTACAAGAGACCCAGTACTTC.

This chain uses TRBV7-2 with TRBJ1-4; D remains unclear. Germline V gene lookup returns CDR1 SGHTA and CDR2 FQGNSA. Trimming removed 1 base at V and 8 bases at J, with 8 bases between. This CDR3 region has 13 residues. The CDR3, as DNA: TGTGCCAGCAGCTTAGGAGGGATGGAAAAACTGTTTTTT. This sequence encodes CASSLGGMEKLFF.

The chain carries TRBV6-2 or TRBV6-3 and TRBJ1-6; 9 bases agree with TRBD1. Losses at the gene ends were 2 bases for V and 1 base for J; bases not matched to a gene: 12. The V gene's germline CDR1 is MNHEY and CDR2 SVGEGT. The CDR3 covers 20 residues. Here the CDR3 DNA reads TGTGCCAGCAGTTACGAGGTGAGACAGGGGGGTCCTTCCTATAATTCACCCCTCCACTTT. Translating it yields CASSYEVRQGGPSYNSPLHF.

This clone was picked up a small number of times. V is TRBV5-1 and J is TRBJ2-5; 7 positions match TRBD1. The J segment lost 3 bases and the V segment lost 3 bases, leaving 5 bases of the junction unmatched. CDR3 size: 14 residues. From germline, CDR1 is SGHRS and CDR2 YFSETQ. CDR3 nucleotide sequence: TGCGCCAGCAGCTCCTCGACAGGGAAAGAGACCCAGTACTTC. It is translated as CASSSSTGKETQYF.

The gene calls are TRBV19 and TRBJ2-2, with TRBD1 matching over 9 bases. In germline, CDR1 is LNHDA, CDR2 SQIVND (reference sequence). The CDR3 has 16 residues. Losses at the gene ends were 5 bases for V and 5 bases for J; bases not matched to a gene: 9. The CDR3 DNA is TGTGCCAGTAGTGGCCGTGGGGACAGGGTGACCGGGGAGCTGTTTTTT. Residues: CASSGRGDRVTGELFF.

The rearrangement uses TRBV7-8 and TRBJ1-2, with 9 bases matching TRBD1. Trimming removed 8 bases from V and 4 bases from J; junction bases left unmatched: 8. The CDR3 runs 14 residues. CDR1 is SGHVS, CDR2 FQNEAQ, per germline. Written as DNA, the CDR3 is TGTGCCAGCCGAACAGGGGGCGCCGGCTATGGCTACACCTTC. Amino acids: CASRTGGAGYGYTF. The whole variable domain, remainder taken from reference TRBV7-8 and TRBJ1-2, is GAGVSQSPRYKVAKRGQDVALRCDPISGHVSLFWYQQALGQGPEFLTYFQNEAQLDKSGLPSDRFFAERPEGSVSTLKIQRTQQEDSAVYLCASRTGGAGYGYTFGSGTRLTVV.

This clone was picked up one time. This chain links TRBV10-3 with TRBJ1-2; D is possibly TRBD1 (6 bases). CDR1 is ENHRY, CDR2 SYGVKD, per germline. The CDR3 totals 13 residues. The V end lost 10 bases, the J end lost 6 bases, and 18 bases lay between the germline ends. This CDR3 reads CATGAGGVDGYTF. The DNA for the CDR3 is TGTGCCACCGGAGCGGGGGGCGTGGATGGCTACACCTTC.

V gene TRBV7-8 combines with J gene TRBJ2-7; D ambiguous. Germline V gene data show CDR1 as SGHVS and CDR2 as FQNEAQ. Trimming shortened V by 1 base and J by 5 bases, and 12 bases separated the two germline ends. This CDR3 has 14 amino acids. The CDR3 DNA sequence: TGTGCCAGCAGCTTAGATACGTGGGCGAACGAGCAGTACTTC. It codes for CASSLDTWANEQYF.

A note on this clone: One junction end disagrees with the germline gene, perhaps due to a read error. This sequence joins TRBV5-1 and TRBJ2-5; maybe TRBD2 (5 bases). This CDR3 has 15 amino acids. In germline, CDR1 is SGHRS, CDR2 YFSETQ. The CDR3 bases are TGTGCCAGCAGCCCGGACTCCGAGGCTAAAGAGACCCAGTACTTC. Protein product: CASSPDSEAKETQYF.

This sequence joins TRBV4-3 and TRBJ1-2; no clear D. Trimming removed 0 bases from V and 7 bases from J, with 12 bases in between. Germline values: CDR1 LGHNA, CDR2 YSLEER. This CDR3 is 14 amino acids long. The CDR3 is CASSQDSSTFGYTF. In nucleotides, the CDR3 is TGCGCCAGCAGCCAAGATAGTTCTACGTTTGGCTACACCTTC.